This TCR beta chain emerged from a study of cytomegalovirus exposure and HLA in healthy donors (TCRdb year 2017). Turning to the overall study: According to an earlier analysis of 450 to 650 of the donors, 200 million or so T cells yielded roughly 100 million unique TCR beta sequences and more than 250 Gb of sequence data. Because of strong linkage in the cohort, roughly five DR-DQ haplotypes were treated as single units for association and clustering. To study patterns of TCR occurrence, a later analysis re-analyzed previously published TCR beta repertoires from 600 to 750 donors and added high-resolution HLA genotyping. Typing coverage differed by locus: A, B, C, DRB1 and DQB1 were typed in roughly 620-630 donors, DQA1 in 522, DPA1 in 606, and DPB1 in just under 480. In a later genetic analysis, genome-wide SNP genotypes for about 65% of the roughly 700 donors were used, and that subset was treated as a discovery cohort. Every discovery cohort repertoire had been produced on one sequencing platform. An early release that covered about 640 HLA-typed donors contained about 290 gigabases of sequencing data and 85 million to 100 million unique TCR sequences. HLA typing covered class I and class II loci at four-digit resolution. An earlier analysis of 587 of the donors applied high-throughput TCR beta sequencing to assess whether each TCR beta V gene segment acted as functional or pseudogenic. Donor age, sex, ethnicity and CMV serostatus were compiled alongside the repertoire data. The study aimed to test whether signatures of past pathogen exposure could be identified by cataloging public T cell receptors. Of the 300 to 500 genotyped donors, 65% to 90% were placed in the genetic ancestry cluster associated with self-reported Caucasian donors. Using immunosequencing, the study profiled T cell repertoires from fewer than 850 subjects and related those repertoires to cytomegalovirus serostatus. To predict cytomegalovirus infection status, the study combined high-throughput TCR immunosequencing, statistical association of individual TCRs with disease status, and machine learning. Across some 400 genotyped donors of the cohort, an average of roughly 200,000 unique TCR beta nucleotide sequences per donor were sequenced, and approximately 19% of those sequences were non-productive. A separate validation cohort of 100 to 150 different subjects was used in addition to the 666-subject first cohort. The later analysis used no new phenotypic data to find candidate immune exposures, relying instead on TCR beta sequences and their occurrence across donors.

The library was prepared using the immunoSEQ multiplex PCR assay. For the multiplex PCR, a mixture combining 60 forward primers for TCR Vbeta segments and 13 reverse primers for TCR Jbeta segments was used. The CDR3 region of rearranged TCR beta genes was amplified from genomic DNA by a multiplex PCR assay. The amplified TCR beta libraries were sequenced on the Illumina HiSeq System as 87-base-pair reads. Per the source publication's procedure: A later analysis counted tens of millions of unique TCR beta chains across the 500 to 850 repertoires, and roughly 11 million of these chains were shared by at least two donors. To remove PCR and sequencing errors, raw reads were error-corrected and collapsed into unique sequences using a nearest-neighbor algorithm that merged closely related sequences. To assign V, D and J gene segments, CDR3 sequences were aligned to IMGT reference sequences. Each retained sequence needed at least a six-nucleotide match to both a V gene segment and a J gene segment. A rearrangement counted as productive if the CDR3 had no stop codons and remained in frame with V and J, and every other rearrangement counted as non-productive. Following IMGT convention, CDR3 was defined as the stretch from the second conserved V-encoded cysteine up to the conserved J-encoded phenylalanine. The earlier analysis of 587 of the donors excluded sequences that lacked an unambiguous match to a single V gene segment. In an earlier analysis of approximately 590 of the donors, V segments were called functional above 56.7% productive rearrangements and were called segregating when the between-donor standard deviation exceeded 5%. A statistical classification framework was developed to diagnose cytomegalovirus status using the catalog of TCR beta chain sequences. V and J gene assignment, in a later analysis, came from comparing TCR nucleotide sequences with IMGT/GENE-DB human TR gene sequences. A later analysis assigned CDR3 sequences and most-parsimonious VDJ recombination scenarios with the TCRdist pipeline. In a later analysis, every TCR beta chain was defined by the combination of its CDR3 amino acid sequence and its V-gene family, and reads without a unique V-gene family were dropped. In a later analysis, around 600 highly shared, low-generation-probability nucleotide sequences were removed to address suspected cross-contamination and a sequencing artifact. In a later analysis, a clonal expansion index was calculated for each public chain from normalized within-repertoire ranks of inferred template counts. Generation probabilities in a later analysis came from a VDJ recombination model fitted to out-of-frame rearrangements, and those results were checked against IGoR. In a later analysis, hypergeometric tests were used to score TCR-TCR, TCR-HLA and TCR-CMV co-occurrence, with a repertoire-size bias correction applied to TCR pairs. In a later analysis, false discovery rates were estimated by permuting HLA or CMV assignments 20 times. In a later analysis, co-occurring TCRs were grouped using DBSCAN, with TCRdist sequence similarity added in when clustering inside HLA-allele-positive subsets. Repertoires with fewer than 30,000 or more than 120,000 public chains, plus five repertoires with anomalous nucleotide sharing, were excluded from co-occurrence clustering. Held by TCRdb, this immuneACCESS table contains in-frame sequences only and omits some clones. Under half of the omission traces to an unresolved V gene where checked; the cause of the rest is unknown. V and J calls plus clone size are reproduced from that table; the DNA served to infer D and trimming. The sample yields approximately 150,000 clones; roughly 73% were counted once. The leading ten clones occupy over 9% of the sample.

There are 16 amino acids in the CDR3, from cysteine to phenylalanine inclusive. Just the 48-base CDR3 DNA is kept, in frame starting at base 1. The germline V gene (reference sequence) gives CDR1 as SGHKS and CDR2 as YYEKEE. Trimming takes 3 bases off V and 0 bases off J; junction bases not matched to a gene: 8. Broader findings and caveats from the paper: An association between a missense DCLRE1C variant and V-gene and J-gene trimming of TCR beta chains was found in a later genetic analysis and replicated in an independent cohort. Only TCR beta chains were sequenced in this cohort, and the absence of alpha or paired-chain data limited detectable features. In a later analysis, most CMV-associated TCR beta chains were found to appear HLA-restricted, with HLA associations seemingly driven largely by CMV exposure. Three of the identified cytomegalovirus-associated TCR beta chains were confirmed in vitro to be specific for cytomegalovirus antigens. A later analysis associated about 17,000 TCR beta sequences with specific HLA alleles at a false discovery rate of 0.05. In a later analysis, HLA-associated TCR beta chains showed more clonal expansion and lower generation probabilities than non-associated chains that were equally common. A later genetic analysis reported fewer N-insertions in productive TCRs among donors in an Asian-associated ancestry cluster than the roughly 700-donor mean. A further reported finding was that TCR beta sequences accurately predicted the HLA-A and HLA-B alleles for most subjects in the first cohort. In the study, approximately 160 TCR beta chains were listed as associated with cytomegalovirus. Because HLA typing was missing for some donors at each locus, association tests included only the typed subset. CMV serostatus was the only immune exposure information available for the cohort. Because counts were too low, around 18 rarely observed V segments, including chromosome 9 orphons, were left out of the earlier analysis of approximately 500 of the donors. Correlated functional status among segregating V segments might be attributable to linkage disequilibrium, but an unknown experimental factor could not be ruled out. In a later analysis, TCR association rates were found to vary across HLA loci, with the most associated TCRs seen for DRB1 alleles and the fewest for HLA-C alleles. A cluster of highly shared sequence variants was judged likely to represent a technical artifact of the sequencing pipeline. Most TCR sequences were observed very rarely across donors, whereas some public TCRs were present in many individuals. Assigning TCR associations to individual alleles was difficult when HLA alleles, especially DR and DQ, strongly co-occurred. Some IMGT-functional V segments, including TRBV6-2 and TRBV6-3, could not be told apart with the 87-base-pair reads, so those segments were excluded. The classifier was reported to diagnose cytomegalovirus status with high specificity and sensitivity in both the original and validation cohorts. The presence/absence analyses assumed that sequencing depth was roughly uniform across donors, and that assumption may not be true. In a later analysis, several top co-occurrence clusters were reported to appear linked to parvovirus B19, influenza, CMV and Epstein-Barr virus. According to the authors, the approach could potentially be generalized to other disease states and immunological phenotypes. In an earlier analysis of fewer than 750 of the donors, most TCR beta V segments were observed in productive rearrangements about 90% or about 30% of the time, broadly matching IMGT annotations.

In total, 630 or so healthy bone marrow donors made up the cohort. At the time of sampling, every cohort member was nominally healthy, though immune exposures that went unrecorded were likely present. The donor was CMV seropositive and was included in the group of about 290 seropositive cohort members. A peripheral blood sample was provided by each donor, and peripheral blood mononuclear cells were used for TCR beta sequencing. Genomic DNA was extracted from the blood cell samples with the Qiagen DNeasy Blood Extraction Kit. Details on this clone: Its recognized antigen is unknown. Base qualities are not provided; no much larger clone lies one nucleotide away.

Material for sequencing was PBMCs. The chain uses TRBV5-5 and TRBJ1-1, and TRBD1 aligns with 7 junction nucleotides. This TCR was recovered from a man younger than 35 in good health and CMV-seropositive. The CDR3 region reads CASSSRGRVMNTEAFF. The sequenced DNA: TGTGCCAGCAGCTCAAGGGGGCGGGTAATGAACACTGAAGCTTTCTTT.